The source of this TCR beta chain is a study of response to subunit inactivated influenza vaccine. Study conclusions and caveats: Authors suggested each seasonal influenza vaccination recruits few new T cells.

A note on this clonotype: Its antigen is currently unknown.

The CDR3 is 15 amino acids. Germline loops: CDR1 SGHRS, CDR2 YFSETQ. V was cut by 3 bases and J by 0 bases, with 12 bases left in between. TCRdb called the RT-PCR reads again in MiXCR, with one record for every CDR3 protein. The table lists approximately 490,000 distinct CDR3 sequences, 7.2% of them singletons. The sample consisted of PBMCs from blood, taken roughly 24 months after vaccination. The receptor was derived from a man between 50 and 69 years old who received an inactivated influenza vaccine. V gene TRBV5-1 combines with J gene TRBJ1-1; D may be TRBD1 (6 bases). The CDR3 DNA reads as TGCGCCAGCAGCTACGGACAGAGCATGAACACTGAAGCTTTCTTT. It yields the protein CASSYGQSMNTEAFF.